This section outlines one TCR beta chain sequence together with its context. Antigen specificity is unknown. Treatment reported: oral pan-JAK inhibitor, 5-10 mg twice daily. The data stem from a study of CD8+ T cells in alopecia areata. RNA, once extracted, was reverse transcribed into cDNA for use as the sequencing template. The method was immunoSEQ multiplex PCR; TCRdb's version includes in-frame clones alone and lacks a portion of them. The profile covers about 210,000 clones, with around 65% appearing a single time and roughly 1.2% taken by the ten largest. Findings and caveats of the study: Elevated clonality characterized lesional scalp relative to normal scalp, particularly in alopecia totalis/universalis.

V lost 1 base and J lost 7; bases outside the gene matches: 2. The CDR3 length is 13 residues. From germline, CDR1 is SGHVS and CDR2 FNYEAQ. The sample consisted of CD4+ T cells sorted from blood, taken between weeks 43 and 45, from a patient treated with tofacitinib. This clonotype was sampled from a human donor with alopecia areata. The chain couples TRBV7-6 to TRBJ2-7; 9 positions agree with TRBD1. CDR3 loop: CASSLGDRAEQYF. In nucleotides, the CDR3 is TGTGCCAGCAGCTTAGGGGACAGGGCGGAGCAGTACTTC.